This TCR beta chain emerged from a study of T cell responses to AZD1222 COVID-19 vaccine. Study-wide results and caveats: Donor demographics were predominantly white British with a female majority; clonal diversity may be underestimated. Vaccine-associated CD4 TCRs ranged over spike, dominating at 160-218 and 743-854. Researchers took repertoire samples only after the peak T cell response had come. Seropositive status at baseline applied to only a handful of AZD1222 recipients.

This CDR3 comprises 15 residues. The germline gives CDR1 LNHDA, CDR2 SQIVND (reference sequence). The J segment lost 2 bases and the V segment lost 5 bases, leaving 8 bases of the junction unmatched. Sequencing was performed with immunoSEQ multiplex PCR; in TCRdb, only in-frame clones are kept and a portion is missing. The sample lists tens of thousands of clones; roughly 90% were seen once. As concerns this clone: Its antigen is still unknown.

This TCR came from an adult who received the AZD1222 COVID-19 vaccine. The rearrangement links TRBV19 to TRBJ2-7; 8 bases are shared with TRBD2. Here the sequenced sample was peripheral blood, taken 28 days after the second AZD1222 dose. DNA for the CDR3: TGTGCCAGTAGTCCGCGAGCGGGAGCTGCCTACGAGCAGTACTTC. Protein product: CASSPRAGAAYEQYF.